This T cell receptor beta chain was retrieved from a study of Graves' ophthalmopathy and Graves' hyperthyroidism. Study outcomes and limitations: Its predictions of ophthalmopathy progression gave the model roughly 71% sensitivity and almost 75% specificity.

V shed 3 bases, J shed 1 base, and the junction held 5 bases outside the gene matches. The CDR3 consists of 15 residues. Looked up from germline, CDR1 is SEHNR and CDR2 is FQNEAQ (reference sequence). Those donors who had ophthalmopathy presented with moderate-to-severe activity, a CAS of ≥3, a NOSPECS of ≥4 and a duration under 3 months. Other autoimmune diseases, uncontrolled infections, pregnancy or lactation ruled patients out of participation. Diagnoses were established from clinical symptoms, serum thyroxine, TRAb, thyroid ultrasound and orbital computed tomography. Amplified material comprised TCR beta CDR3 regions derived from RNA transcripts. In the first round, RT-PCR was carried out with HTBI primers, and a multiplex PCR formed the second round. In TCRdb, the multiplex PCR reads were re-called with MiXCR into one record per CDR3 protein. Of about 700,000 distinct CDR3 sequences listed, about 44% are singletons.

For this clonotype: Its antigen is as yet unknown.

V and J are TRBV7-9 and TRBJ2-7, with TRBD2 identical over 8 bases. The receptor's source is an adult man with Graves' ophthalmopathy. Sample: peripheral blood. CDR3 region: CASSFSGDESYEQYF. The CDR3 DNA sequence: TGTGCCAGCAGCTTTAGCGGGGATGAGTCCTACGAGCAGTACTTC.